This T cell receptor beta chain was sequenced during a study of blood T cells in healthy people across ages. The CDR3 is 13 amino acids. The V gene's germline CDR1 is SGHAT and CDR2 FQNNGV. The second PCR ran roughly 7 to 12 cycles with a sample-barcoded 5' primer and J-beta primers. Using its own MiXCR run on the 5' RACE reads, TCRdb lists one record per CDR3 protein. The table lists about 1,500,000 distinct CDR3 sequences, approximately 42% of them singletons. This sequence was found in a young woman in good health. The chain is built from TRBV11-2 and TRBJ2-5; D is undetermined. The better agreement between TRBJ2-7 and the DNA end casts doubt on the J call. Sequencing was done on a sample of blood. This chain's CDR3 is CASSSYPGYEQYF. The CDR3, as DNA: TGTGCCAGCAGCTCCTATCCCGGTTACGAGCAGTACTTC.